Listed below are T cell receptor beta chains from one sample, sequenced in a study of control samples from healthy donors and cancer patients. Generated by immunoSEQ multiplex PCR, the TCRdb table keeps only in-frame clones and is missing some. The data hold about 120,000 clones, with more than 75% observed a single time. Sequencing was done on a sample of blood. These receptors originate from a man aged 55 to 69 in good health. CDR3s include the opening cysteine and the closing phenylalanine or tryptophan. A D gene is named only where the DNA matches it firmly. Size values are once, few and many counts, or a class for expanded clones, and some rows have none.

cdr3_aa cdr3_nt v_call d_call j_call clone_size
CASTYIGTGNTEAFF TGTGCCAGCACCTATATTGGGACGGGAAACACTGAAGCTTTCTTT TRBV7-8 . TRBJ1-1 .
CASSVITSGGYNEQFF TGTGCCAGCAGCGTGATCACTAGCGGGGGATACAATGAGCAGTTCTTC TRBV11-2 TRBD2 TRBJ2-1 .
CASSPRSSGVPSSYNEQFF TGTGCCAGCAGTCCCCGGAGTAGCGGGGTCCCTAGCTCCTACAATGAGCAGTTCTTC TRBV27 TRBD2 TRBJ2-1 .
CASSLPSSYNEQFF TGTGCCAGCAGCCTACCCTCGTCCTACAATGAGCAGTTCTTC TRBV11-2 . TRBJ2-1 .
CAWSVFYGLTFF TGTGCCTGGAGTGTCTTTTACGGGTTAACTTTCTTT TRBV30 . TRBJ1-1 .
CASSLDLYEQYF TGTGCCAGCAGCCTAGACCTGTACGAGCAGTACTTC TRBV14 . TRBJ2-7 few
CASRTAYSNQPQHF TGTGCCAGCAGGACAGCCTATAGCAATCAGCCCCAGCATTTT TRBV6-5 . TRBJ1-5 .
CASIIGENTEAFF TGTGCCAGCATAATTGGGGAGAACACTGAAGCTTTCTTT TRBV2 . TRBJ1-1 few
CASSSILQDEQFF TGCGCCAGCAGCTCGATACTACAAGATGAGCAGTTCTTC TRBV5-1 . TRBJ2-1 .
CASRRGGIGDTQYF TGTGCCAGCAGGCGCGGGGGGATCGGGGATACGCAGTATTTT TRBV5-6 TRBD2 TRBJ2-3 .
CASEFHNQPQHF TGTGCCAGCGAGTTCCACAATCAGCCCCAGCATTTT TRBV6-5 . TRBJ1-5 .
CASSGQNYGYTF TGTGCCAGCTCCGGACAGAACTATGGCTACACCTTC TRBV28 . TRBJ1-2 .
CASSLGPAGSYEQYF TGTGCCAGCAGCTTGGGTCCCGCAGGGTCCTACGAGCAGTACTTC TRBV5-8 . TRBJ2-7 .
CASSLGGVSQPQHF TGTGCCAGTAGTCTCGGAGGGGTAAGTCAGCCCCAGCATTTT TRBV19 . TRBJ1-5 .
CASRQETRTGELFF TGTGCCAGCAGGCAGGAAACCCGAACCGGGGAGCTGTTTTTT TRBV27 . TRBJ2-2 .
CASSYSYRGLAGELFF TGTGCCAGCAGTTACTCGTACAGGGGGCTAGCTGGGGAGCTGTTTTTT TRBV6-5 TRBD1 TRBJ2-2 .
CASSLEGGGQPQHF TGTGCCAGCAGCTTAGAAGGGGGCGGGCAGCCCCAGCATTTT TRBV7-9 TRBD1 TRBJ1-5 .
CASSLLRGTEAFF TGTGCCAGCAGTTTATTAAGGGGCACTGAAGCTTTCTTT TRBV27 . TRBJ1-1 .
CASSLARGLNTEAFF TGTGCCAGCAGCTTGGCACGGGGGCTGAACACTGAAGCTTTCTTT TRBV5-4 . TRBJ1-1 once
CASSSGLPPNYGYTF TGTGCCAGCAGCTCGGGACTCCCCCCGAACTATGGCTACACCTTC TRBV5-5 . TRBJ1-2 .
CASSDGGTLIQPQHF TGTGCCAGCAGTGATGGAGGGACTCTGATCCAGCCCCAGCATTTT TRBV2 . TRBJ1-5 .
CASSAGRTGGVNYGYTF TGTGCCAGCAGCGCCGGGAGGACAGGGGGAGTTAACTATGGCTACACCTTC TRBV9 TRBD1 TRBJ1-2 .
CASSRDGNEQFF TGCGCCAGCAGCCGGGACGGTAATGAGCAGTTCTTC TRBV5-1 . TRBJ2-1 .
CASSFRQTSNSPLHF TGTGCCAGCAGTTTCAGACAGACTAGTAATTCACCCCTCCACTTT TRBV28 . TRBJ1-6 .
CATSDLSPGQGVTGELFF TGTGCCACCAGTGATTTGTCGCCGGGACAGGGGGTGACCGGGGAGCTGTTTTTT TRBV24-1 TRBD1 TRBJ2-2 .
CASSIYSGQNGNTIYF TGCGCCAGCAGCATTTACTCGGGACAGAATGGAAACACCATATATTTT TRBV5-1 TRBD1 TRBJ1-3 .
CASSQGRGGFDEQFF TGTGCCAGCAGCCAGGGACGGGGGGGGTTCGATGAGCAGTTCTTC TRBV3-1/TRBV3-2 TRBD2 TRBJ2-1 .
CASRQGGDEQYF TGCGCCAGCCGACAGGGTGGCGACGAGCAGTACTTC TRBV5-1 TRBD1 TRBJ2-7 .
CASSLDGLGGYTF TGCGCCAGCAGCTTGGACGGGCTCGGAGGCTACACCTTC TRBV5-1 . TRBJ1-2 .
CASSLGTGPRGANVLTF TGTGCCAGCAGCTTAGGGACAGGGCCTCGTGGGGCCAACGTCCTGACTTTC TRBV7-2 TRBD1 TRBJ2-6 .
CASSIGLAGSYNEQFF TGTGCCAGTAGTATAGGGCTAGCGGGCTCCTACAATGAGCAGTTCTTC TRBV19 TRBD2 TRBJ2-1 .
CASSDGGGRIGELFF TGTGCCAGCAGTGACGGGGGGGGGCGTATCGGGGAGCTGTTTTTT TRBV6-1 TRBD2 TRBJ2-2 .
CASSDTFYEQYF TGTGCCAGCAGCGATACCTTCTACGAGCAGTACTTC TRBV3-1/TRBV3-2 . TRBJ2-7 .
CASSETDYGYTF TGCGCCAGCAGCGAAACAGACTATGGCTACACCTTC TRBV5-1 . TRBJ1-2 .
CASRYRQLDNEKLFF TGCGCCAGCAGATATAGACAGCTGGATAATGAAAAACTGTTTTTT TRBV10-1 . TRBJ1-4 .
CASSLRALVRADTQYF TGTGCCAGCAGCCTTCGGGCCCTTGTCCGTGCGGATACGCAGTATTTT TRBV7-6 . TRBJ2-3 .
CASSPSAGLSYGYTF TGTGCCAGCAGTCCTTCGGCAGGCCTATCCTATGGCTACACCTTC TRBV28 . TRBJ1-2 .
CASTVPTGELFF TGTGCCAGCACCGTCCCCACCGGGGAGCTGTTTTTT TRBV28 . TRBJ2-2 .
CASAMAGSTTNEKLFF TGTGCCAGTGCTATGGCAGGGTCTACAACTAATGAAAAACTGTTTTTT TRBV19 . TRBJ1-4 .
CAWSSGADPYEQYF TGTGCCTGGAGTTCGGGGGCTGATCCCTACGAGCAGTACTTC TRBV30 . TRBJ2-7 .
CASSLAGGVETQYF TGTGCCAGCAGCTTAGCGGGTGGGGTAGAGACCCAGTACTTC TRBV7-9 . TRBJ2-5 once
CASSLFRGAMTEAFF TGTGCCAGCAGTTTATTCCGGGGGGCGATGACTGAAGCTTTCTTT TRBV27 . TRBJ1-1 .
CASSPPGTGKTEAFF TGTGCCAGCTCACCACCGGGTACAGGAAAAACTGAAGCTTTCTTT TRBV18 . TRBJ1-1 .
CASSDQVHSNQPQHF TGTGCCAGCAGCGATCAAGTCCATAGCAATCAGCCCCAGCATTTT TRBV6-5 . TRBJ1-5 .